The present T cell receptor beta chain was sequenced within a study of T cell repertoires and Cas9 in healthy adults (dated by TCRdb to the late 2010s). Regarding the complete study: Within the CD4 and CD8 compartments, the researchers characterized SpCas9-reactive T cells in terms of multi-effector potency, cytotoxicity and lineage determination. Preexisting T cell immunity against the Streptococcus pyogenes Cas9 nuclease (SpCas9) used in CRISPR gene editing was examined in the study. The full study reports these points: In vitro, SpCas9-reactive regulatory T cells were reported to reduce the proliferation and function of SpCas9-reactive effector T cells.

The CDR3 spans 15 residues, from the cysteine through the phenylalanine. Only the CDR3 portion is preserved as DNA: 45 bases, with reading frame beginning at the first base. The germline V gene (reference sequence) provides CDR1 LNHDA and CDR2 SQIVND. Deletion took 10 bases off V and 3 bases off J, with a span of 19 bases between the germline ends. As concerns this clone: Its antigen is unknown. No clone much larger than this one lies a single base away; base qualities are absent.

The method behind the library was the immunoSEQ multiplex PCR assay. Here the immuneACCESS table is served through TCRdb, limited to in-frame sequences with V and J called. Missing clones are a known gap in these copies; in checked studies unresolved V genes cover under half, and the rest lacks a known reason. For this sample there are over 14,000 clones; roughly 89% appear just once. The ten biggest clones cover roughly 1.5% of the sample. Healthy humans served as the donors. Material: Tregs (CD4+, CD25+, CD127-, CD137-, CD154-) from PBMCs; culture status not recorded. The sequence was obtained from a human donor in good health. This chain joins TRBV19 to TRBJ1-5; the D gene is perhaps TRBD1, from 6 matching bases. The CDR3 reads CATLQLGAYNQPQHF. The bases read TGTGCCACCCTACAATTGGGGGCATACAATCAGCCCCAGCATTTT.